Listed below are T cell receptor beta chains from one sample, sequenced in a study of technical replicates of blood from several donors. This table comes from immunoSEQ multiplex PCR, and its TCRdb copy is limited to in-frame clones, with some not included. The sample contains over 90,000 clones, about 95% of which appear only once. Sequenced sample: T cells isolated from PBMCs. The receptors here all came from a human donor in good health. CDR3s include the opening cysteine and the closing phenylalanine or tryptophan. A D gene is named only where the DNA matches it firmly. Only some rows state a clone size, as once, few, many or a class for expanded clones.

>once|-|TRBV7-8|TRBJ2-3
CASSLPQGKSADTQYF
TGTGCCAGCAGCTTACCTCAGGGGAAATCGGCAGATACGCAGTATTTT
>-|TRBD1|TRBV28|TRBJ1-6
CATHLSGQGDYNSPLHF
TGTGCCACCCACCTGTCGGGACAGGGCGATTATAATTCACCCCTCCACTTT
>-|TRBD2|TRBV5-1|TRBJ2-3
CASSLEPLSGGFFATDTQYF
TGCGCCAGCAGCTTGGAACCTCTTTCGGGAGGGTTCTTTGCCACAGATACGCAGTATTTT
>-|TRBD2|TRBV5-1|TRBJ2-3
CASSSVYVGGGAYSTDTQYF
TGCGCCAGCAGCTCCGTTTATGTGGGCGGGGGGGCCTATAGCACAGATACGCAGTATTTT
>-|TRBD2|TRBV19|TRBJ2-1
CASSPRIAGAGEQFF
TGTGCCAGTAGTCCCCGGATAGCGGGGGCGGGCGAGCAGTTCTTC
>-|-|TRBV15|TRBJ1-1
CATSSQAGTEAFF
TGTGCCACCAGCTCACAGGCAGGCACTGAAGCTTTCTTT
>-|-|TRBV5-1|TRBJ1-1
CASTKGGEGNTEAFF
TGCGCCAGCACGAAGGGGGGGGAGGGGAACACTGAAGCTTTCTTT
>-|-|TRBV27|TRBJ1-1
CASSLTRINTEAFF
TGTGCCAGCAGTTTAACTAGGATTAACACTGAAGCTTTCTTT
>-|TRBD2|TRBV11-2|TRBJ2-7
CASSLEGLAGPFYEQYF
TGTGCCAGCAGCTTAGAGGGACTAGCGGGGCCCTTCTACGAGCAGTACTTC
>-|-|TRBV19|TRBJ1-1
CASSISLGRSIMNTEAFF
TGTGCCAGTAGTATCTCCCTGGGGAGGTCGATCATGAACACTGAAGCTTTCTTT
>-|-|TRBV19|TRBJ2-2
CASSIEWGGRVLTGELFF
TGTGCCAGTAGTATAGAATGGGGGGGCAGGGTGTTGACCGGGGAGCTGTTTTTT
>once|-|TRBV10-3|TRBJ1-2
CATRSGEDGYTF
TGTGCCACGAGGTCCGGGGAGGATGGCTACACCTTC
>-|-|TRBV27|TRBJ1-1
CASSLSVWTGTTNTEAFF
TGTGCCAGCAGTTTATCAGTATGGACGGGAACCACGAACACTGAAGCTTTCTTT
>-|TRBD2|TRBV7-8|TRBJ2-7
CASSLTGFGGLAGVVPYEQYF
TGTGCCAGCAGCTTAACCGGTTTCGGGGGACTAGCGGGAGTTGTCCCCTACGAGCAGTACTTC
>-|-|TRBV29-1|TRBJ2-1
CSALISSYNEQFF
TGCAGCGCCCTAATTAGCTCCTACAATGAGCAGTTCTTC
>-|TRBD2|TRBV5-1|TRBJ2-3
CASSTGLAGGDTDTQYF
TGCGCCAGCAGCACGGGACTAGCGGGAGGGGACACAGATACGCAGTATTTT
>-|-|TRBV15|TRBJ1-3
CATSSQWGQAGNTIYF
TGTGCCACCAGCAGCCAGTGGGGGCAGGCTGGAAACACCATATATTTT
>-|TRBD2|TRBV11-2|TRBJ2-3
CASSLRLAGASDTQYF
TGTGCCAGCAGCTTAAGGCTAGCGGGAGCTTCGGATACGCAGTATTTT
>-|TRBD2|TRBV7-2|TRBJ2-7
CASSQLAGEDEQYF
TGTGCCAGCAGCCAACTAGCGGGAGAGGATGAGCAGTACTTC
>-|-|TRBV7-9|TRBJ2-1
CASSQNREGFSYNEQFF
TGTGCCAGCAGCCAAAACAGGGAGGGATTCTCCTACAATGAGCAGTTCTTC
>-|-|TRBV5-5|TRBJ2-1
CASSLRGADLEQFF
TGTGCCAGCAGCTTGCGCGGGGCCGATCTCGAGCAGTTCTTC
>-|-|TRBV7-9|TRBJ1-5
CASSLGDFNQPQHF
TGTGCCAGCAGCCTAGGGGACTTCAATCAGCCCCAGCATTTT
>once|-|TRBV28|TRBJ2-7
CASAGAYEQYF
TGTGCCTCAGCCGGAGCCTACGAGCAGTACTTC
>-|-|TRBV6-5|TRBJ1-3
CASSYGISGNTIYF
TGTGCCAGCAGTTACGGCATATCTGGAAACACCATATATTTT
>-|-|TRBV19|TRBJ1-5
CASSPTGFNSNQPQHF
TGTGCCAGTAGCCCTACCGGGTTTAATAGCAATCAGCCCCAGCATTTT
>-|TRBD2|TRBV6-1|TRBJ2-1
CASSVSGRGANEQFF
TGTGCCAGCAGTGTTAGCGGGAGAGGAGCCAATGAGCAGTTCTTC
>once|-|TRBV7-2|TRBJ2-2
CASSLLLGRTTGELFF
TGTGCCAGCAGCTTACTTCTGGGGCGCACCACCGGGGAGCTGTTTTTT
>-|-|TRBV5-1|TRBJ2-5
CASSLTGGEETQYF
TGCGCCAGCAGCTTGACGGGGGGCGAGGAGACCCAGTACTTC
>-|TRBD1|TRBV6-5|TRBJ1-1
CASIDRVYTEAFF
TGTGCCAGCATCGACAGGGTCTACACTGAAGCTTTCTTT
>-|-|TRBV4-1|TRBJ2-1
CASSPAGGREFF
TGCGCCAGCAGTCCAGCTGGAGGTAGGGAGTTCTTC
>-|-|TRBV5-1|TRBJ1-1
CASSLKPGLTNTEAFF
TGCGCCAGCAGCTTGAAACCGGGACTTACGAACACTGAAGCTTTCTTT
>-|-|TRBV29-1|TRBJ2-5
CSVEPGLHQETQYF
TGCAGCGTTGAGCCAGGGCTACACCAAGAGACCCAGTACTTC
>-|-|TRBV6-1|TRBJ2-7
CASSVGTGAYEQYF
TGTGCCAGCAGTGTTGGGACGGGGGCCTACGAGCAGTACTTC
>-|-|TRBV18|TRBJ2-7
CASSPNDLTNYEQYF
TGTGCCAGCTCACCAAATGATCTTACTAACTACGAGCAGTACTTC
>-|-|TRBV4-1|TRBJ1-1
CASSQVFSRGRTEAFF
TGCGCCAGCAGCCAAGTTTTCAGCAGGGGTCGGACTGAAGCTTTCTTT
>-|-|TRBV11-1|TRBJ2-2
CASSLGSWERHTGELFF
TGTGCCAGCAGCTTAGGATCATGGGAGCGGCACACCGGGGAGCTGTTTTTT
>-|TRBD2|TRBV15|TRBJ2-1
CATSRYVAGVPNKEQFF
TGTGCCACCAGCAGATACGTAGCGGGAGTACCCAACAAAGAGCAGTTCTTC
>once|-|TRBV7-2|TRBJ2-3
CASSLVGASPDTQYF
TGTGCCAGCAGCTTAGTGGGGGCTAGCCCAGATACGCAGTATTTT
>once|TRBD2|TRBV29-1|TRBJ2-4
CSANGLAGGRLAKNIQYF
TGCAGCGCCAACGGACTAGCGGGAGGGAGGCTAGCCAAAAACATTCAGTACTTC
>-|-|TRBV6-1|TRBJ1-5
CASHVGYSNQPQHF
TGTGCCAGCCACGTCGGTTATAGCAATCAGCCCCAGCATTTT
>-|TRBD2|TRBV15|TRBJ2-5
CATRSGAGGPQETQYF
TGTGCCACCAGGAGTGGGGCGGGGGGACCCCAAGAGACCCAGTACTTC
>-|-|TRBV5-8|TRBJ2-5
CALGMRWGETQYF
TGTGCCCTCGGGATGCGGTGGGGAGAGACCCAGTACTTC
>-|TRBD1|TRBV5-4|TRBJ2-3
CASSLARDRGLADTQYF
TGTGCCAGCAGCTTGGCAAGGGACAGGGGGCTTGCAGATACGCAGTATTTT
>-|-|TRBV9|TRBJ1-2
CASSQTPGGGDYGYTF
TGTGCCAGCAGCCAAACCCCGGGGGGAGGAGACTATGGCTACACCTTC
>-|-|TRBV28|TRBJ2-5
CASSLVKSAGGKTQYF
TGTGCCAGCAGTTTGGTAAAATCGGCGGGTGGAAAGACCCAGTACTTC
>-|TRBD2|TRBV4-1|TRBJ2-7
CASSQDLASGGFDEQYF
TGCGCCAGCAGCCAAGATCTGGCTAGCGGGGGGTTTGACGAGCAGTACTTC
>once|TRBD2|TRBV15|TRBJ2-1
CATSREGEGPQSFRFF
TGTGCCACCAGCAGAGAGGGGGAGGGCCCTCAATCCTTTCGGTTCTTC
>-|TRBD1|TRBV7-6|TRBJ2-5
CASSSAGQGETQYF
TGTGCCAGCAGCTCTGCGGGACAGGGCGAGACCCAGTACTTC
>once|-|TRBV5-6|TRBJ1-2
CASSLLGRDRGYTF
TGTGCCAGCAGCTTGTTGGGCCGAGATCGGGGCTACACCTTC
>once|-|TRBV27|TRBJ2-1
CASSSTPFSYNEQFF
TGTGCCAGCAGTTCAACTCCTTTCTCCTACAATGAGCAGTTCTTC
>-|-|TRBV7-9|TRBJ2-2
CASRVVGGPNTGELFF
TGTGCCAGCAGAGTAGTGGGGGGGCCGAACACCGGGGAGCTGTTTTTT
>once|TRBD1|TRBV5-4|TRBJ1-6
CASSSGDSPNSPLHF
TGTGCCAGCAGCTCGGGGGACAGTCCTAATTCACCCCTCCACTTT
>-|-|TRBV7-2|TRBJ2-7
CASSYTGYEQYF
TGTGCCAGCAGCTATACAGGGTACGAGCAGTACTTC
>-|-|TRBV29-1|TRBJ2-7
CSADISYEQYF
TGCAGCGCGGACATTTCCTACGAGCAGTACTTC
>-|-|TRBV2|TRBJ2-5
CASISSRAQETQYF
TGTGCCAGCATATCCTCCAGGGCACAAGAGACCCAGTACTTC
>-|TRBD1|TRBV4-1|TRBJ1-4
CASSHGQGSEKLFF
TGCGCCAGCAGCCACGGACAGGGGTCTGAAAAACTGTTTTTT
>-|TRBD2|TRBV18|TRBJ2-5
CASSPARTSGAGTQYF
TGTGCCAGCTCACCTGCAAGGACTAGCGGCGCGGGGACCCAGTACTTC
>-|TRBD2|TRBV7-3|TRBJ2-5
CASSPAGGQETQYF
TGTGCCAGCAGTCCAGCGGGGGGGCAGGAGACCCAGTACTTC